This T cell receptor (beta chain) was recovered during a study of spatial heterogeneity in lung cancer. The overall study: The study observed each unique TCR and UMI combination more than ten times on average in raw reads.

Germline assignment: CDR1 DFQATT and CDR2 SNEGSKA (reference sequence). This CDR3 region has 16 residues. V lost 6 bases to trimming and J lost 4 bases, with 22 bases between them. About this clonotype itself: This beta chain was picked up by a library intended for alpha chains and is off target, so its count carries little meaning.

TCRdb reprocessed the 5' RACE reads with MiXCR, giving one entry per CDR3 protein. This sample has about 4,000 distinct CDR3 sequences, with about 53% found just once. Time point here: sample taken at primary tumor resection. Whole RNA from tumor, nontumor lung or frozen PBMC was sequenced unsorted. The donors comprised approximately 75 untreated early-stage non-small cell lung cancer patients. The TCR sequence derives from a female donor with early-stage non-small cell lung cancer. The chain links TRBV20-1 to TRBJ2-1; D is perhaps TRBD1 or TRBD2 (6 bases each). The sequenced sample was PBMCs, obtained at surgery. The CDR3 is CSAERLPGGTYNEQFF. CDR3 coding DNA: TGCAGTGCCGAAAGACTTCCCGGAGGGACATACAATGAGCAGTTCTTC.